This TCR beta chain comes out of a study of blood T cell repertoires in COVID-19. Across the study: Samples representing acute and convalescent COVID-19 were sourced from the United States, Italy and Spain. Sample material is recorded as cDNA or gDNA derived from T cells, B-cell-depleted T cells, or PBMCs.

The germline V gene has CDR1 SGHDT and CDR2 YYEEEE. Losses at the gene ends were 3 bases for V and 6 bases for J; bases not matched to a gene: 4. The CDR3 runs to 14 residues. This clone has just one count. Authors' analysis steps: Amplifying reference gene primers gave estimates of nucleated cell counts. This table comes from immunoSEQ multiplex PCR, and its TCRdb copy is limited to in-frame clones, with some not included. V and J calls and clone size follow that table, whereas D and trimming were derived from the DNA. The data show some 290,000 clones, less than 85% seen once. This TCR was sampled from a man in his sixties who had recovered from COVID-19. The V and J genes are TRBV5-6 and TRBJ1-2, with 11 bases aligning to TRBD1. Specimen: peripheral blood. This chain's CDR3 is CASSWTGGLDGYTF. In DNA form, the CDR3 reads TGTGCCAGCAGCTGGACAGGGGGCCTGGATGGCTACACCTTC.